This note documents a single TCR beta chain sequence. What it binds is not known. The sample originates from a study of cytomegalovirus exposure and HLA in healthy donors. Study-level findings and limits: Presence/absence analyses supposed approximately even sequencing depth among donors. In a later analysis, a missense DCLRE1C variant was linked to TCR beta V- and J-gene trimming.

Germline CDR1 is LGHNA and CDR2 is YSLEER. The CDR3 is made up of 17 amino acids. Unmatched junction bases numbered 8, after V lost 0 bases and J lost 1 base. Primers included in the PCR were 60 Vbeta and 13 Jbeta primers. The repertoire was sequenced with immunoSEQ multiplex PCR; TCRdb's copy has only in-frame clones and lacks some. The specimen's table records 75,000 to 95,000 clones. Sequencing was done on a sample of PBMCs. J is TRBJ1-2 and V is TRBV4-3; 7 nucleotides align to TRBD1. This clonotype was obtained from a woman in her fifties or sixties in good health and CMV-seronegative. The CDR3 spells CASSQDGGQPFNYGYTF. The CDR3 DNA sequence: TGCGCCAGCAGCCAAGATGGGGGACAGCCATTTAACTATGGCTACACCTTC.